These 22 T cell receptor beta chains share one sample of origin, sequenced in a study of T cells in tuberculosis. Generated by immunoSEQ multiplex PCR, the TCRdb table keeps only in-frame clones and is missing some. The top ten clones hold nearly 2.5% of a sample with some 31,000 clones, approximately 90% of them seen once. Time point meaning: new active TB diagnosis, blood taken before or within 7 days of starting treatment. The specimen was PBMCs, collected at tuberculosis diagnosis. These receptors were collected from an adult with tuberculosis.

The gene calls are TRBV19 and TRBJ2-2; 7 bases match TRBD2. The V gene end was trimmed by 4 bases and the J gene end by 4 bases; junction bases not matched to a gene: 15. From germline, CDR1 is LNHDA and CDR2 SQIVND (reference sequence). CDR3 length: 18 amino acids. CDR3 nucleotides: TGTGCCAGTAGTAGCGGGGGACTGGGGTTTCAACTCACCGGGGAGCTGTTTTTT. Protein: CASSSGGLGFQLTGELFF.

This clone occurred once. The chain links TRBV23-1 to TRBJ1-6; TRBD1 is a possible D gene (6 bases). TRBV23-1 is identified as an open reading frame with a role that is uncertain. V lost 0 bases, J lost 9 bases, and 15 bases lay in between. This CDR3 has 16 amino acids. CDR3: CASSQSKGGSSSPLHF. As DNA, the CDR3 is TGCGCCAGCAGTCAATCGAAGGGGGGGAGCAGTTCACCCCTCCACTTT.

The chain combines TRBV5-1 with TRBJ1-1; 8 nucleotides line up with TRBD1. Germline V gives CDR1 SGHRS, CDR2 YFSETQ. This CDR3 is built from 14 residues. The V gene end was trimmed by 4 bases and the J gene end by 3 bases; junction bases not matched to a gene: 5. The CDR3 is CASSTGQVDTEAFF. The CDR3 region has the DNA TGCGCCAGCAGCACGGGACAGGTTGACACTGAAGCTTTCTTT. Complete variable domain (other parts from reference TRBV5-1 and TRBJ1-1): KAGVTQTPRYLIKTRGQQVTLSCSPISGHRSVSWYQQTPGQGLQFLFEYFSETQRNKGNFPGRFSGRQFSNSRSEMNVSTLELGDSALYLCASSTGQVDTEAFFGQGTRLTVV.

The rearrangement uses TRBV6-5 and TRBJ2-7, with 8 bases matching TRBD1. This CDR3 has 15 residues. Germline V lookup: CDR1 MNHEY, CDR2 SVGAGI. Trimming removed 5 bases from V and 1 base from J; junction bases left unmatched: 7. The CDR3: CASSPTGTGSYEQYF. CDR3 DNA: TGTGCCAGCAGTCCGACCGGGACAGGTTCCTACGAGCAGTACTTC.

This sequence joins TRBV5-1 and TRBJ2-5; 11 bases agree with TRBD2. The length of the CDR3 is 16 residues. Germline assignment: CDR1 SGHRS and CDR2 YFSETQ. The V gene end was trimmed by 4 bases and the J gene end by 1 base; junction bases not matched to a gene: 6. The CDR3 sequence is CASSATSGGFQETQYF. The CDR3 DNA sequence: TGCGCCAGCAGCGCAACTAGCGGGGGATTCCAAGAGACCCAGTACTTC. Complete variable domain (other parts from reference TRBV5-1 and TRBJ2-5): KAGVTQTPRYLIKTRGQQVTLSCSPISGHRSVSWYQQTPGQGLQFLFEYFSETQRNKGNFPGRFSGRQFSNSRSEMNVSTLELGDSALYLCASSATSGGFQETQYFGPGTRLLVL.

The chain links TRBV6-1 to TRBJ1-4, with a weak D call TRBD1 (6 bases). Per the germline V gene, CDR1 is MNHNS and CDR2 is SASEGT. V was cut by 2 bases and J by 10 bases, with 23 bases left in between. The CDR3 contains 17 residues. For the CDR3, the DNA is TGTGCCAGCAGTGAAAAAGTCTACGCAGGGGAAGGGGGAAAACTGTTTTTT. This encodes CASSEKVYAGEGGKLFF.

V usage is TRBV5-1 and J usage is TRBJ2-2; TRBD1 might be the D (5 bases). Germline CDR1 SGHRS, CDR2 YFSETQ. CDR3 size: 15 residues. V was clipped by 3 bases and J by 4 bases, with 13 bases between them. Written as DNA, the CDR3 is TGCGCCAGCAGCTCACTCCCAGGGTTCACCGGGGAGCTGTTTTTT. This translates into CASSSLPGFTGELFF.

The rearrangement links TRBV5-1 to TRBJ2-1; 10 bases align to TRBD2. The CDR3 length is 15 residues. Germline CDR1 is SGHRS and CDR2 is YFSETQ. V lost 7 bases to trimming and J lost 0 bases; unmatched junction nucleotides: 4. The CDR3 nucleotides read TGCGCCAGCGCTAGCGGGGGCCTCTCCTACAATGAGCAGTTCTTC. Amino acids: CASASGGLSYNEQFF.

The chain uses TRBV19 and TRBJ2-1; D is unclear. The ends were cut back, 1 base at V and 10 bases at J, with 14 bases in the middle. This CDR3 comprises 14 residues. The germline CDR1 and CDR2 sequences are LNHDA and SQIVND (reference sequence). The CDR3 sequence: CASSIAVGLGEQFF. The CDR3 region has the DNA TGTGCCAGTAGTATAGCAGTGGGTCTAGGAGAGCAGTTCTTC. Variable domain in full (rest from reference TRBV19 and TRBJ2-1): DGGITQSPKYLFRKEGQNVTLSCEQNLNHDAMYWYRQDPGQGLRLIYYSQIVNDFQKGDIAEGYSVSREKKESFPLTVTSAQKNPTAFYLCASSIAVGLGEQFFGPGTRLTVL.

Here the CDR3 reads CASSLFQGASEAFF. The CDR3 coding sequence is TGTGCCAGCAGTTTATTCCAGGGGGCGAGTGAAGCTTTCTTT. This chain connects TRBV28 to TRBJ1-1; 8 bases agree with TRBD1. The CDR3 has 14 amino acids. Germline V lookup: CDR1 MDHEN, CDR2 SYDVKM. V gave up 1 base and J gave up 7 bases; unmatched junction bases: 5.

The J gene is TRBJ2-7, the V gene TRBV19; 7 bases agree with TRBD1. CDR1 and CDR2 from the germline V gene are LNHDA and SQIVND (reference sequence). The J segment lost 4 bases and the V segment lost 5 bases, leaving 20 bases of the junction unmatched. The CDR3 covers 18 residues. CDR3 sequence (DNA): TGTGCCAGTAGTCGGCGACAGGGATTTGCCGAGGCCGTTTACGAGCAGTACTTC. This codes for CASSRRQGFAEAVYEQYF.

As DNA, the CDR3 is TGTGCCAGCAGCCACTATGCCGGGGAGCTGTTTTTT. Amino acids: CASSHYAGELFF. V usage is TRBV7-7 and J usage is TRBJ2-2; D is unresolved. CDR1 and CDR2 (germline): SSHAT, FNYEAQ (reference sequence). Trimming removed 5 bases at V and 6 bases at J, with 7 bases between. This CDR3 has 12 amino acids.

This clone was observed once. V usage is TRBV7-2 and J usage is TRBJ1-1; D is ambiguous. Trimming pared 2 bases from V and 3 bases from J, leaving 7 bases between. CDR1 and CDR2 from the germline V gene are SGHTA and FQGNSA. The CDR3 spans 13 residues. In nucleotides, the CDR3 is TGTGCCAGCAGCTTAACTGTAGACACTGAAGCTTTCTTT. It translates to CASSLTVDTEAFF. The complete variable domain, with remaining parts taken from reference TRBV7-2 and TRBJ1-1, reads GAGVSQSPSNKVTEKGKDVELRCDPISGHTALYWYRQSLGQGLEFLIYFQGNSAPDKSGLPSDRFSAERTGGSVSTLTIQRTQQEDSAVYLCASSLTVDTEAFFGQGTRLTVV.

The gene calls are TRBV7-6 and TRBJ2-1; 15 bases fit TRBD2. Germline V lookup: CDR1 SGHVS, CDR2 FNYEAQ. The CDR3 is 19 residues long. The junction had 7 bases not matched to a gene; V was cut back by 4 bases and J by 0 bases. The CDR3 loop is CASSWGLAGGISSYNEQFF. The CDR3 coding sequence is TGTGCCAGCAGCTGGGGACTAGCGGGGGGAATTAGCTCCTACAATGAGCAGTTCTTC.

J is TRBJ2-1 and V is TRBV30, with TRBD1 matching 8 bases. The CDR3 is 14 residues long. Trimming cost V 5 bases and J 6 bases; bases outside gene matches: 9. Germline V lookup: CDR1 GTSNPN, CDR2 SVGIG (reference sequence). The CDR3 protein is CAWELGQVGNEQFF. CDR3 coding DNA: TGTGCCTGGGAACTGGGACAGGTAGGCAATGAGCAGTTCTTC.

The chain is built from TRBV7-2 and TRBJ1-2, with 10 bases matching TRBD1. Per germline, CDR1 SGHTA and CDR2 FQGNSA. The CDR3 is 15 residues long. V gave up 2 bases and J gave up 7 bases; unmatched junction bases: 7. This CDR3 is CASSLQTGGVGGYTF. CDR3 nucleotide sequence: TGTGCCAGCAGCTTACAGACAGGGGGCGTCGGTGGCTACACCTTC.

The chain recombines TRBV10-2 with TRBJ1-1, with D possibly matching TRBD1 (5 bases). V was cut by 3 bases and J by 4 bases, with 6 bases left in between. Germline V CDR1 and CDR2: WSHSY, SAAADI. CDR3 length equals 12 residues. The CDR3 loop reads CASSDGGTEAFF. CDR3 DNA sequence: TGCGCCAGCAGTGACGGGGGCACTGAAGCTTTCTTT.

The rearrangement links TRBV6-4 to TRBJ2-6, with D unresolved. Germline values: CDR1 MRHNA, CDR2 SNTAGT. This CDR3 has 15 amino acids. The ends were cut back, 3 bases at V and 0 bases at J, with 6 bases in the middle. CDR3: CASSERNSGANVLTF. CDR3 DNA: TGTGCCAGCAGTGAGCGGAACTCTGGGGCCAACGTCCTGACTTTC.

The chain joins TRBV29-1 to TRBJ2-7; 8 bases match TRBD1. Losses at the gene ends were 5 bases for V and 5 bases for J; bases not matched to a gene: 11. The CDR3 contains 14 residues. Germline CDR1 and CDR2: SQVTM and ANQGSEA. The CDR3 coding sequence is TGCAGCGTTCGACGGACAGGGCCGGGGGACGAGCAGTACTTC. Its translation: CSVRRTGPGDEQYF.

The chain joins TRBV28 to TRBJ1-2, with D maybe TRBD1 (5 bases). The CDR3 spans 13 residues. Germline lookup yields CDR1 MDHEN and CDR2 SYDVKM. The V gene lost 3 bases and the J gene lost 4 bases, with 9 bases spanning the gap. The CDR3 coding sequence is TGTGCCAGCAGTTTGCAGGGCGGCTATGGCTACACCTTC. This codes for CASSLQGGYGYTF.

The chain combines TRBV14 with TRBJ1-5; the D is unclear. Per germline, CDR1 SGHDN and CDR2 FVKESK. V shed 1 base and J shed 9 bases, with 7 bases lying between them. CDR3 length equals 12 residues. This CDR3 is CASSQGAWPQHF. The CDR3, as DNA: TGTGCCAGCAGCCAAGGGGCCTGGCCCCAGCATTTT.

The chain carries TRBV7-2 and TRBJ1-6, with 8 bases lining up with TRBD1. Germline V gene lookup returns CDR1 SGHTA and CDR2 FQGNSA. The CDR3 length is 16 residues. J lost 8 bases, V lost 5 bases, and 11 bases had no gene match. The CDR3 region is CASSPYSTGGDSPLHF. The DNA for the CDR3 is TGTGCCAGCAGCCCCTACAGTACAGGGGGGGATTCACCCCTCCACTTT.